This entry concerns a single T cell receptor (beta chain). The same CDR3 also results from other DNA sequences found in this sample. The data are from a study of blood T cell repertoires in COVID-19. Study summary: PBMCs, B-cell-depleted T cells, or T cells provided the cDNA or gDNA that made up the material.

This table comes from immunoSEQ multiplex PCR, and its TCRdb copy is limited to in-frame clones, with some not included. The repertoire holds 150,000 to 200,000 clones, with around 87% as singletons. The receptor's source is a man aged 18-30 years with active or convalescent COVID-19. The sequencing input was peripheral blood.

The CDR3: CASSPRTGDYGYTF. The CDR3 DNA is TGTGCCAGCTCACCTAGGACAGGGGATTATGGCTACACCTTC. This chain uses TRBV18 with TRBJ1-2; 9 bases align to TRBD1. The junction had 4 bases not matched to a gene; V was cut back by 3 bases and J by 5 bases. The germline V gene encodes CDR1 KGHSH and CDR2 LQKENI. CDR3 length: 14 residues.